A selection of T cell receptor beta chains follows, all from one sample in a study of beta chain features in type 1 diabetes. Only in-frame clones appear in the TCRdb table, and some are missing; sequencing was by immunoSEQ multiplex PCR. The sample lists under 300,000 clones; 25% to 35% were seen once. Sequencing was done on a sample of central memory CD4+ T cells from blood. These receptors were taken from a man younger than 40 in good health. Both conserved end residues are part of each CDR3. The order of the fields is CDR3 DNA, CDR3 protein, V gene, D gene, J gene, clone size. A D gene is named only where the DNA matches it firmly. The size of a clone is reported for some rows only, either as once, few or many, or as a class for expanded clones.

CDR3 DNA: TGCAGCGTTCGTGAACAGGGGGCGAGTCAGCCCCAGCATTTT; CDR3 protein: CSVREQGASQPQHF; V gene: TRBV29-1; D gene: TRBD1; J gene: TRBJ1-5; clone size: many
CDR3 DNA: TGCAGTGCTAGTCGACAGGTCGAGCAGTACTTC; CDR3 protein: CSASRQVEQYF; V gene: TRBV20-1; D gene: -; J gene: TRBJ2-7; clone size: -
CDR3 DNA: TGTGCCAGCAGCCCGGTACATGTGATGAACACTGAAGCTTTCTTT; CDR3 protein: CASSPVHVMNTEAFF; V gene: TRBV7-2; D gene: -; J gene: TRBJ1-1; clone size: many
CDR3 DNA: TGCAGCGTCCTAGGGGACACCTTATCCTACGAGCAGTACTTC; CDR3 protein: CSVLGDTLSYEQYF; V gene: TRBV29-1; D gene: -; J gene: TRBJ2-7; clone size: -
CDR3 DNA: TGTGCCAGCAGGAAACAGGGCAAAAACATTCAGTACTTC; CDR3 protein: CASRKQGKNIQYF; V gene: TRBV2; D gene: -; J gene: TRBJ2-4; clone size: -
CDR3 DNA: TGTGCCAGCAGCTTAAGGCATGATACCGGGGAGCTGTTTTTT; CDR3 protein: CASSLRHDTGELFF; V gene: TRBV7-2; D gene: -; J gene: TRBJ2-2; clone size: -
CDR3 DNA: TGCAGCGCCAGCCCCGGGGCTGGGGAAACAGATACGCAGTATTTT; CDR3 protein: CSASPGAGETDTQYF; V gene: TRBV29-1; D gene: -; J gene: TRBJ2-3; clone size: -
CDR3 DNA: TGTGCCAGCTCACCAAAAGGGGATTATGGCTACACCTTC; CDR3 protein: CASSPKGDYGYTF; V gene: TRBV18; D gene: -; J gene: TRBJ1-2; clone size: few
CDR3 DNA: TGTGCCAGCAGGAGGACTAGCGGTCAAGAGACCCAGTACTTC; CDR3 protein: CASRRTSGQETQYF; V gene: TRBV5-4; D gene: TRBD2; J gene: TRBJ2-5; clone size: -
CDR3 DNA: TGTGCCTTGAGTGTAACCCACGGAAGTGGCTACACCTTC; CDR3 protein: CALSVTHGSGYTF; V gene: TRBV30; D gene: -; J gene: TRBJ1-2; clone size: -
CDR3 DNA: TGCGCCAGCAGCCAAGACTTAACTGGCACAGATACGCAGTATTTT; CDR3 protein: CASSQDLTGTDTQYF; V gene: TRBV4-3; D gene: -; J gene: TRBJ2-3; clone size: many
CDR3 DNA: TGTGCCAGCAGCCCGGGACAGGGTTCCCTATTATATGGCTACACCTTC; CDR3 protein: CASSPGQGSLLYGYTF; V gene: TRBV5-4; D gene: TRBD1; J gene: TRBJ1-2; clone size: -
CDR3 DNA: TGTGCCAGCAGCTTAGGTCCAGGGGGCCGAGAGACCCAGTACTTC; CDR3 protein: CASSLGPGGRETQYF; V gene: TRBV7-2; D gene: TRBD1; J gene: TRBJ2-5; clone size: -
CDR3 DNA: TGCGCCAGCAGCCAAGGATACAGGGTCACTGAAGCTTTCTTT; CDR3 protein: CASSQGYRVTEAFF; V gene: TRBV4-3; D gene: -; J gene: TRBJ1-1; clone size: -
CDR3 DNA: TGTGCCAGCAGCTTAGGCGGGAGGACGAATGAGCAGTTCTTC; CDR3 protein: CASSLGGRTNEQFF; V gene: TRBV7-8; D gene: TRBD2; J gene: TRBJ2-1; clone size: -
CDR3 DNA: TGCACCAGCAGCCAAGCCGCCGGGGCAGGGGGAGCGGGCTCCTACGAGCAGTACTTC; CDR3 protein: CTSSQAAGAGGAGSYEQYF; V gene: TRBV1; D gene: -; J gene: TRBJ2-7; clone size: -
CDR3 DNA: TGTGCCAGCAGCTTAGCGCTGAACGGGAGGGCCGCCAATGAGCAGTTCTTC; CDR3 protein: CASSLALNGRAANEQFF; V gene: TRBV7-9; D gene: TRBD2; J gene: TRBJ2-1; clone size: -
CDR3 DNA: TGTGCCATGGGTACCGCAGTTTCTGGGGCCAACGTCCTGACTTTC; CDR3 protein: CAMGTAVSGANVLTF; V gene: TRBV7-2; D gene: -; J gene: TRBJ2-6; clone size: many
CDR3 DNA: TGTGCCAGCAGTGAACGACGGGGAGGGCAGCAGAATTCACCCCTCCACTTT; CDR3 protein: CASSERRGGQQNSPLHF; V gene: TRBV25-1; D gene: -; J gene: TRBJ1-6; clone size: few
CDR3 DNA: TGCAGCGTTGCCCAAAGACCGAACACTGAAGCTTTCTTT; CDR3 protein: CSVAQRPNTEAFF; V gene: TRBV29-1; D gene: -; J gene: TRBJ1-1; clone size: -
CDR3 DNA: TGCAGCGTTGAAGAGTCGCGGAACTCTGGGGCCAACGTCCTGACTTTC; CDR3 protein: CSVEESRNSGANVLTF; V gene: TRBV29-1; D gene: -; J gene: TRBJ2-6; clone size: -
CDR3 DNA: TGCAGCGTTGAGACGGAGATTTACACTGAAGCTTTCTTT; CDR3 protein: CSVETEIYTEAFF; V gene: TRBV29-1; D gene: -; J gene: TRBJ1-1; clone size: -
CDR3 DNA: TGTGCCAGCAGTTCGGTGGGAGAGACCCAGTACTTC; CDR3 protein: CASSSVGETQYF; V gene: TRBV6-1; D gene: -; J gene: TRBJ2-5; clone size: -
CDR3 DNA: TGTGCCATCAGTGAGAGGGGTATCCATGAGCAGTTCTTC; CDR3 protein: CAISERGIHEQFF; V gene: TRBV10-3; D gene: -; J gene: TRBJ2-1; clone size: few
CDR3 DNA: TGTGCCAGCAGCTTATCTTCATTGGGGGGGCGCGAGCAGTACTTC; CDR3 protein: CASSLSSLGGREQYF; V gene: TRBV7-2; D gene: -; J gene: TRBJ2-7; clone size: -
CDR3 DNA: TGTGCCAGTGCCAGTGGAACAGGGTACTATGGCTACACCTTC; CDR3 protein: CASASGTGYYGYTF; V gene: TRBV27; D gene: -; J gene: TRBJ1-2; clone size: -
CDR3 DNA: TGCGCCAGCAGCCAAGACCGGAGGACCACTGAAGCTTTCTTT; CDR3 protein: CASSQDRRTTEAFF; V gene: TRBV4-3; D gene: -; J gene: TRBJ1-1; clone size: few
CDR3 DNA: TGTGCCAGCACCCCGGAGGTTAGCGGGTACAATGAGCAGTTCTTC; CDR3 protein: CASTPEVSGYNEQFF; V gene: TRBV7-2; D gene: TRBD2; J gene: TRBJ2-1; clone size: few
CDR3 DNA: TGTGCCTCAACCCCCGGGCTCGCCACCGGGGAGCTGTTTTTT; CDR3 protein: CASTPGLATGELFF; V gene: TRBV10-3; D gene: -; J gene: TRBJ2-2; clone size: few
CDR3 DNA: TGTGCCAGCAGTGATTATACAAGGACCGGGGAGCTGTTTTTT; CDR3 protein: CASSDYTRTGELFF; V gene: TRBV25-1; D gene: -; J gene: TRBJ2-2; clone size: -
CDR3 DNA: TGCGCCAGCAGCCAAGGGACAGGGGGCGCCGAGACCCAGTACTTC; CDR3 protein: CASSQGTGGAETQYF; V gene: TRBV4-1; D gene: TRBD1; J gene: TRBJ2-5; clone size: -
CDR3 DNA: TGTGCCTGGAGTCGAAAAGGGGCCAGCCTGAACACTGAAGCTTTCTTT; CDR3 protein: CAWSRKGASLNTEAFF; V gene: TRBV30; D gene: -; J gene: TRBJ1-1; clone size: -
CDR3 DNA: TGTGCCAGCAGTGGGACTGCCAATGAGCAGTTCTTC; CDR3 protein: CASSGTANEQFF; V gene: TRBV2; D gene: -; J gene: TRBJ2-1; clone size: many
CDR3 DNA: TGTGCCAGCAGCTCAACAACGGGGGGGCCGGTGGATGAGCAGTTCTTC; CDR3 protein: CASSSTTGGPVDEQFF; V gene: TRBV7-2; D gene: TRBD2; J gene: TRBJ2-1; clone size: -
CDR3 DNA: TGCGCCAGCAGGGGCAGGGGGACCTACGAGCAGTACTTC; CDR3 protein: CASRGRGTYEQYF; V gene: TRBV10-1; D gene: TRBD1; J gene: TRBJ2-7; clone size: -
CDR3 DNA: TGTGCCAGCAGCAAACCTATCCGACAGGGCTCCCATGAGCAGTTCTTC; CDR3 protein: CASSKPIRQGSHEQFF; V gene: TRBV7-9; D gene: TRBD1; J gene: TRBJ2-1; clone size: few
CDR3 DNA: TGCGCCAGCAGTCAATGGCCCGGCTACGAGCAGTACTTC; CDR3 protein: CASSQWPGYEQYF; V gene: TRBV23-1; D gene: -; J gene: TRBJ2-7; clone size: -
CDR3 DNA: TGTGCCACCAGCAGGACAGGGGGAACTTACGAGCAGTACTTC; CDR3 protein: CATSRTGGTYEQYF; V gene: TRBV15; D gene: TRBD1; J gene: TRBJ2-7; clone size: many
CDR3 DNA: TGTGCCAGCAGCACTCTTAGCGGGGACTACGAGCAGTACTTC; CDR3 protein: CASSTLSGDYEQYF; V gene: TRBV7-9; D gene: TRBD2; J gene: TRBJ2-7; clone size: many
CDR3 DNA: TGCGCCAGCAGCTTGGGCGATTATGGCTACACCTTC; CDR3 protein: CASSLGDYGYTF; V gene: TRBV5-1; D gene: -; J gene: TRBJ1-2; clone size: -